This T cell receptor (beta chain) was captured in a study of T-cell reconstitution after alpha-beta-depleted transplantation in children. Study findings and constraints: The study reportedly traced alpha-beta T cells about two months after transplant to several hundred expanded graft clones. One year after transplant, T-cell counts and diversity came mostly from newly produced T cells.

Preparation of the TCRbeta library used unique molecular identifiers. A single record per CDR3 protein comes from TCRdb applying MiXCR to the PCR reads. This sample has 700,000 to 950,000 distinct CDR3 sequences, with 16% found just once. This clonotype came up many times. Its antigen is undetermined. One end of the junction is discordant with germline, which a read error may explain. CDR1 and CDR2 (germline): SGHRS, YFSETQ. The CDR3 runs to 14 residues. The source material was PBMCs, mostly from graft donor cells, sampled 360 days after TCRalphabeta/CD19-depleted stem cell transplant. The source is a male patient younger than 18 who had a stem cell transplant for acute lymphoblastic leukemia, so the T cells may come from the graft donor. The gene calls are TRBV5-1 and TRBJ2-7; maybe TRBD2 (5 bases). The CDR3 DNA sequence: TGTGCCAGCAGTCTTGGGAGTGGAGCCTACGAGCAGTACTTC. This encodes CASSLGSGAYEQYF.